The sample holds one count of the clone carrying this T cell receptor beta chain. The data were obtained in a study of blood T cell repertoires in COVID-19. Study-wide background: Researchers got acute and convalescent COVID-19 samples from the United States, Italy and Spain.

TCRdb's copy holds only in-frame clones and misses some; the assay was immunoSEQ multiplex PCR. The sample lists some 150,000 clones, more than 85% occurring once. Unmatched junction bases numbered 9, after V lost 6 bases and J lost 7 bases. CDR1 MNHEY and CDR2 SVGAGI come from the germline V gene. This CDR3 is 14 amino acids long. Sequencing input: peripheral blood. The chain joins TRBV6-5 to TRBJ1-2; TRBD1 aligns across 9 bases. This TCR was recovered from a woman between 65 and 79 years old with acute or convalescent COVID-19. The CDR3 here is CASRGTGTWSGYTF. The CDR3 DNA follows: TGTGCCAGCAGAGGGACAGGGACGTGGAGTGGCTACACCTTC.